A single T cell receptor beta chain is shown here with its context. The germline gives CDR1 LNHDA, CDR2 SQIVND (reference sequence). This CDR3 is 16 amino acids long. V lost 6 bases, J lost 5 bases, and 6 bases stayed unmatched. These data are taken from a study of blood T cell repertoires in COVID-19. Overall study: Sample material is recorded as cDNA or gDNA derived from T cells, B-cell-depleted T cells, or PBMCs.

In the study's own analysis: Amplifying reference gene primers gave estimates of nucleated cell counts. Repertoires were generated with immunoSEQ multiplex PCR, while TCRdb's copy carries only in-frame clones and drops some. D and trimming come from the DNA, and the V and J calls and clone size come from that table. The sample consists of 350,000 or so clones, 88% of them appearing once. This clonotype was obtained from a woman aged 25 to 39 with COVID-19, enrolled during active disease. Specimen: peripheral blood. V and J are TRBV19 and TRBJ2-3; 15 bases line up with TRBD2. The CDR3 DNA reads TGTGCCAGTAGCGACGGACTAGCGGGGGGGGTAGATACGCAGTATTTT. Amino acids: CASSDGLAGGVDTQYF.